This entry features one TCR beta chain sequence. The table came from immunoSEQ multiplex PCR; TCRdb's copy has only in-frame clones and leaves some out. The repertoire includes over 100,000 clones, around 83% of them detected once, and approximately 3.6% sits in the top ten. This sample was taken from a study of blood T cell repertoires in COVID-19. This CDR3 contains 14 residues. CDR1 and CDR2 from the germline V gene are SGHTA and FQGNSA. Trimming stripped 1 base from V and 6 bases from J, with 13 bases between. The V call is TRBV7-2, the J call TRBJ2-7; possibly TRBD2 for D (6 bases). The sequence came from a woman in her 30s who had recovered from COVID-19. Sequenced sample: PBMCs or T cells enriched from blood (not recorded which). The CDR3 coding sequence is TGTGCCAGCAGCTTAGAGGGACTGGTCTCCGAGCAGTACTTC. Protein: CASSLEGLVSEQYF.